This paragraph reports one T cell receptor beta chain. Its target is unknown. TCRdb re-called the 5' RACE reads, yielding one record per CDR3 amino acid sequence without DNA. This sample contains about 420,000 distinct CDR3 sequences. Blood samples of about 2.5 ml were drawn from every donor. These data come from a study of monozygotic twins with inflammatory bowel disease. Study findings and constraints: Sharing of clonotypes with others was lower in IBD patients than in healthy twins, and this was especially so with disease activity. None of the different T cell subtypes could be distinguished from one another.

Sequenced sample: blood. This TCR derives from a human donor with ulcerative colitis or Crohn's disease, or a healthy co-twin of an affected twin (not recorded which).

This CDR3 is CASRAMVLGNQPQHF. The V and J genes are TRBV28 and TRBJ1-5. Germline V CDR1 and CDR2: MDHEN, SYDVKM. The CDR3 length is 15 residues.